One and the same sample provided the 31 T cell receptor beta chains below, sequenced in a study of blood T cell repertoires in COVID-19. Profiled with immunoSEQ multiplex PCR; TCRdb holds only in-frame clones, not every one. The repertoire holds around 140,000 clones, with over 70% as singletons. The specimen was peripheral blood. The receptors come from a man aged 45-65 years with active COVID-19.

V gene TRBV5-1 combines with J gene TRBJ1-1, with D hard to call. Trimming removed 3 bases from V and 4 bases from J, with 7 bases in between. CDR3 length equals 12 residues. Germline CDR1 and CDR2: SGHRS and YFSETQ. CDR3 amino acids: CASSYSGTEAFF. CDR3 nucleotides: TGCGCCAGCAGCTACAGCGGCACTGAAGCTTTCTTT. The full variable domain, with the rest looked up from reference TRBV5-1 and TRBJ1-1, is KAGVTQTPRYLIKTRGQQVTLSCSPISGHRSVSWYQQTPGQGLQFLFEYFSETQRNKGNFPGRFSGRQFSNSRSEMNVSTLELGDSALYLCASSYSGTEAFFGQGTRLTVV.

The J gene is TRBJ1-2, the V gene TRBV29-1; D unclear. CDR3 size: 15 residues. The V gene's germline CDR1 is SQVTM and CDR2 ANQGSEA. V lost 2 bases to trimming and J lost 4 bases, with 17 bases between them. The CDR3 DNA sequence: TGCAGCGTTGAAACCTCAGGATCTATCGCCTATGGCTACACCTTC. Its protein is CSVETSGSIAYGYTF.

The chain combines TRBV6-6 with TRBJ2-7, with 7 bases aligning to TRBD1. Germline CDR1 is MNHNY and CDR2 is SVGAGI (reference sequence). The CDR3 runs 14 residues. Germline trimming cut 7 bases from V and 3 bases from J; bases unmatched to any gene: 9. The CDR3 coding sequence is TGTGCCAGCAACCTACAGGGGTTCCTCTACGAGCAGTACTTC. Its protein is CASNLQGFLYEQYF.

The V and J genes are TRBV10-3 and TRBJ2-2, with D possibly being TRBD2 (5 bases). The CDR3 sequence is 16 residues long. V lost 0 bases, J lost 4 bases, and 12 bases lay in between. Germline CDR1 is ENHRY and CDR2 is SYGVKD. The CDR3 is CAISESAPGSTGELFF. CDR3 coding DNA: TGTGCCATCAGTGAGTCGGCTCCGGGAAGCACCGGGGAGCTGTTTTTT.

The chain joins TRBV6-5 to TRBJ2-7, with TRBD2 matching over 10 bases. V lost 6 bases, J lost 4 bases, and 3 bases stayed unmatched. The CDR3 is 13 amino acids. Germline V gene sequence: CDR1 MNHEY, CDR2 SVGAGI. CDR3 region: CASRLLAGYEQYF. In nucleotides, the CDR3 is TGTGCCAGCAGGTTACTAGCGGGGTACGAGCAGTACTTC.

The genes are TRBV5-1 and TRBJ2-5; 10 bases line up with TRBD2. CDR1 SGHRS and CDR2 YFSETQ come from the germline V gene. Unmatched junction bases numbered 14, after V lost 4 bases and J lost 2 bases. CDR3 length: 18 amino acids. The CDR3 DNA follows: TGCGCCAGCAGCCGTCTAACTAGCGGGGTTACCCTACAAGAGACCCAGTACTTC. Translation: CASSRLTSGVTLQETQYF.

The V call is TRBV30, the J call TRBJ1-2; TRBD1 agrees at 8 bases. Germline loops: CDR1 GTSNPN, CDR2 SVGIG (reference sequence). The CDR3 has 16 amino acids. Trimming removed 5 bases from V and 5 bases from J; junction bases left unmatched: 16. The CDR3 DNA reads TGTGCCTGGGACCCAGGACAGGGAGCCCAGGGGTATGGCTACACCTTC. This gives the protein CAWDPGQGAQGYGYTF.

The chain combines TRBV19 with TRBJ1-4, with D possibly being TRBD1 (5 bases). Trimming removed 3 bases from V and 4 bases from J, with 9 bases in between. The CDR3 runs to 14 residues. Per the germline V gene, CDR1 is LNHDA and CDR2 is SQIVND (reference sequence). The CDR3 coding sequence is TGTGCCAGTAGTATCCCCGGGGGTAATGAAAAACTGTTTTTT. Amino acid sequence: CASSIPGGNEKLFF.

The rearrangement links TRBV25-1 to TRBJ1-4; D ambiguous. Per the germline V gene, CDR1 is MGHDK and CDR2 is SYGVNS. The CDR3 runs to 14 residues. The V end was cut by 1 base, the J end by 4 bases, with 7 bases between. CDR3 in amino acids: CASSESGSNEKLFF. DNA of the CDR3: TGTGCCAGCAGTGAATCGGGGAGTAATGAAAAACTGTTTTTT.

CDR3 loop: CASTDRGRRETQYF. The CDR3 coding sequence is TGTGCCAGCACTGACAGGGGGCGCAGGGAGACCCAGTACTTC. V gene TRBV7-9 combines with J gene TRBJ2-5; 10 positions match TRBD1. The V gene's germline CDR1 is SEHNR and CDR2 FQNEAQ (reference sequence). With 7 bases clipped from V and 5 bases from J, the junction kept 7 bases outside the gene matches. The CDR3 is 14 amino acids.

This rearrangement joins TRBV5-1 to TRBJ2-7, with a tentative D call TRBD2 (6 bases). The CDR3 runs 14 residues. From germline, CDR1 is SGHRS and CDR2 YFSETQ. Trimming stripped 1 base from V and 4 bases from J, with 12 bases between. The CDR3 protein is CASSLWGDSYEQYF. In DNA, the CDR3 is TGCGCCAGCAGCTTGTGGGGGGATTCGTACGAGCAGTACTTC.

This chain uses TRBV6-2 or TRBV6-3 with TRBJ1-2, with 7 bases matching TRBD1. Germline lookup yields CDR1 MNHEY and CDR2 SVGEGT. J was trimmed by 0 bases and V by 0 bases; bases with no gene match: 4. This CDR3 has 16 residues. The CDR3 region has the DNA TGTGCCAGCAGTTACTCGACAGGGATCGCTAACTATGGCTACACCTTC. This codes for CASSYSTGIANYGYTF.

This sequence joins TRBV18 and TRBJ2-7; 12 bases fit TRBD2. Germline CDR1 and CDR2: KGHSH and LQKENI. Unmatched junction bases numbered 1, after V lost 4 bases and J lost 3 bases. The CDR3 spans 14 residues. CDR3 amino acids: CASSQLAGGYEQYF. The CDR3 bases are TGTGCCAGCTCACAACTAGCGGGAGGCTACGAGCAGTACTTC.

The chain employs TRBV19 and TRBJ2-1; 7 bases line up with TRBD2. Germline V lookup: CDR1 LNHDA, CDR2 SQIVND (reference sequence). The CDR3 runs 15 residues. Germline trimming cut 0 bases from V and 3 bases from J; bases unmatched to any gene: 2. In DNA form, the CDR3 reads TGTGCCAGTAGTATAGACGGGGGGAGCTACAATGAGCAGTTCTTC. Protein sequence: CASSIDGGSYNEQFF.

This chain joins TRBV7-3 and TRBJ2-3; D unclear. Germline-derived CDR1 and CDR2 are SGHTA and FQGTGA. V was shortened by 1 base and J by 1 base, with 6 bases between the two germline ends. The CDR3 totals 14 residues. The CDR3 DNA is TGTGCCAGCAGCTTAAGCCAGGGCACAGATACGCAGTATTTT. Translation: CASSLSQGTDTQYF.

The V call is TRBV5-1, the J call TRBJ2-5, with 11 bases that match TRBD2. The V gene end was trimmed by 3 bases and the J gene end by 3 bases; junction bases not matched to a gene: 4. This CDR3 has 15 amino acids. Germline values: CDR1 SGHRS, CDR2 YFSETQ. CDR3 DNA: TGCGCCAGCAGCTCCGGGACTAGCGGTAAAGAGACCCAGTACTTC. Encoded protein: CASSSGTSGKETQYF.

The chain joins TRBV18 to TRBJ2-7; TRBD1 is a possible D gene (5 bases). With 0 bases removed from V and 6 bases from J, the gap between germline ends came to 15 bases. CDR1 is KGHSH and CDR2 is LQKENI in the germline V gene. The CDR3 sequence is 15 residues long. The CDR3 sequence: CASSPPSRATREQYF. In DNA form, the CDR3 reads TGTGCCAGCTCACCACCCTCCAGGGCTACACGCGAGCAGTACTTC.

This sequence joins TRBV10-3 and TRBJ2-1; a weak D match, TRBD1 (5 bases). The CDR3 has 15 residues. The germline V gene encodes CDR1 ENHRY and CDR2 SYGVKD. V was cut by 3 bases and J by 6 bases, with 15 bases left in between. CDR3 region: CAISDSGLISNEQFF. The CDR3 coding sequence is TGTGCCATCAGTGATTCAGGGCTAATTTCCAATGAGCAGTTCTTC.

This chain joins TRBV7-2 and TRBJ1-1, with D perhaps TRBD1 (5 bases). CDR3 length: 14 amino acids. Trimming shortened V by 5 bases and J by 5 bases, and 15 bases separated the two germline ends. CDR1 is SGHTA and CDR2 is FQGNSA in the germline V gene. In DNA form, the CDR3 reads TGTGCCAGCAGCGTCAGGGTTGTAGTGACTGAAGCTTTCTTT. Its translation: CASSVRVVVTEAFF.

The chain employs TRBV30 and TRBJ1-6, with D unresolved. With 1 base removed from V and 2 bases from J, the gap between germline ends came to 6 bases. Germline-derived CDR1 and CDR2 are GTSNPN and SVGIG (reference sequence). There are 14 residues in the CDR3. The CDR3 is CAWSASPYNSPLHF. In nucleotides, the CDR3 is TGTGCCTGGAGTGCAAGCCCCTATAATTCACCCCTCCACTTT.

This clone was recorded once. The chain couples TRBV12-3 or TRBV12-4 to TRBJ2-1; D not certain. V dropped 10 bases and J dropped 9 bases, with 13 bases sitting between them. The CDR3 consists of 11 residues. The CDR3, as DNA: TGTGCCACCTCGAGGCATACTGAGCAGTTCTTC. Its protein is CATSRHTEQFF.

The chain carries TRBV6-2 or TRBV6-3 and TRBJ2-7; TRBD1 is a possible D gene (6 bases). V lost 4 bases to trimming and J lost 4 bases, with 11 bases between them. The germline V gene has CDR1 MNHEY and CDR2 SVGEGT. The CDR3 spans 13 residues. The CDR3 coding sequence is TGTGCCAGCAGTTGGGGACATACGTACGAGCAGTACTTC. This translates into CASSWGHTYEQYF.

This clone occurred once. V is TRBV29-1 and J is TRBJ2-5; 10 bases map to TRBD2. The CDR3 extends over 13 amino acids. Per the germline V gene, CDR1 is SQVTM and CDR2 is ANQGSEA. V lost 5 bases to trimming and J lost 4 bases; unmatched junction nucleotides: 4. The CDR3 here is CSVKRGGGETQYF. CDR3 sequence (DNA): TGCAGCGTTAAGCGGGGGGGCGGAGAGACCCAGTACTTC.

This clone was detected only once. J is TRBJ2-5 and V is TRBV24-1; 10 bases are a match to TRBD1. Unmatched junction bases numbered 6, after V lost 6 bases and J lost 3 bases. CDR1 and CDR2 (germline): KGHDR, SFDVKD. The CDR3 runs to 15 residues. The CDR3, as DNA: TGTGCCACCAGTCCTGCCGGGACAGGGGAAGAGACCCAGTACTTC. It encodes CATSPAGTGEETQYF.

The J gene is TRBJ1-2, the V gene TRBV4-1; TRBD1 might be the D (5 bases). Deletions cut 3 bases from V and 5 bases from J, with 13 bases between. The CDR3 contains 14 residues. CDR1 MGHRA and CDR2 YSYEKL come from the germline V gene. The DNA for the CDR3 is TGCGCCAGCAGCCAGGGGACTGCGAGTTATGGCTACACCTTC. It yields the protein CASSQGTASYGYTF.

The J gene is TRBJ1-2, the V gene TRBV19; possibly TRBD1 for D (6 bases). V was cut by 1 base and J by 5 bases, with 23 bases left in between. This CDR3 spans 18 amino acids. CDR1 and CDR2 from the germline V gene are LNHDA and SQIVND (reference sequence). CDR3 DNA: TGTGCCAGTAGTATAGCCTCGACAGGCCTATCCGCCTCTTATGGCTACACCTTC. As protein: CASSIASTGLSASYGYTF. Complete variable domain (other parts from reference TRBV19 and TRBJ1-2): DGGITQSPKYLFRKEGQNVTLSCEQNLNHDAMYWYRQDPGQGLRLIYYSQIVNDFQKGDIAEGYSVSREKKESFPLTVTSAQKNPTAFYLCASSIASTGLSASYGYTFGSGTRLTVV.

The V gene is TRBV3-1 (or the pseudogene TRBV3-2), the J gene TRBJ2-2; possible D gene TRBD1, 6 bases. Trimming left V 3 bases short and J 3 bases short, with 8 bases between. There are 14 residues in the CDR3. CDR1 and CDR2 (germline): LGHDT, YNNKEL (reference sequence). This CDR3 is CASSHRGYTGELFF. CDR3 coding DNA: TGTGCCAGCAGCCACAGGGGTTACACCGGGGAGCTGTTTTTT.

The V and J genes are TRBV9 and TRBJ2-7; 7 bases match TRBD1. The CDR3 covers 14 residues. Per germline, CDR1 SGDLS and CDR2 YYNGEE. The J segment lost 0 bases and the V segment lost 4 bases, leaving 4 bases of the junction unmatched. The chain's CDR3 is CASSPTGSSYEQYF. In DNA, the CDR3 is TGTGCCAGCAGCCCGACAGGGAGCTCCTACGAGCAGTACTTC. Full variable domain (rest looked up from reference TRBV9 and TRBJ2-7): DSGVTQTPKHLITATGQRVTLRCSPRSGDLSVYWYQQSLDQGLQFLIQYYNGEERAKGNILERFSAQQFPDLHSELNLSSLELGDSALYFCASSPTGSSYEQYFGPGTRLTVT.

The chain uses TRBV29-1 and TRBJ2-3; D unresolved. CDR1 and CDR2 (germline): SQVTM, ANQGSEA. V lost 2 bases and J lost 1, with 7 bases in between. The length of the CDR3 is 13 residues. As DNA, the CDR3 is TGCAGCGTTGAACACGGTCGCACAGATACGCAGTATTTT. Encoded protein: CSVEHGRTDTQYF.

The sample holds one count of this clone. The V gene is TRBV6-4, the J gene TRBJ1-6; perhaps TRBD1 as D (5 bases). This CDR3 spans 13 amino acids. Germline V gene sequence: CDR1 MRHNA, CDR2 SNTAGT. Trimming took 6 bases from V and 5 from J, leaving 8 bases between them. CDR3 loop: CASRPGNNSPLHF. CDR3 DNA: TGTGCCAGCAGGCCAGGGAATAATTCACCCCTCCACTTT.

This clone appeared once. V usage is TRBV5-1 and J usage is TRBJ2-7, with a possible D match to TRBD1 (6 bases). CDR1 and CDR2 from the germline V gene are SGHRS and YFSETQ. Deletions cut 0 bases from V and 5 bases from J, with 9 bases between. The length of the CDR3 is 13 residues. DNA of the CDR3: TGCGCCAGCAGCTTGGCCTCAGGGGACGAGCAGTACTTC. Its protein is CASSLASGDEQYF.